The present T cell receptor beta chain was sequenced within a study of beta chain features in type 1 diabetes. Stem cell-like memory, regulatory, central memory and naive CD4+ cells were sorted via CD45RO/CCR7/CD25/CD127/CD95/CD27. Study-level points and caveats: TCRB CDR3s from Type 1 diabetes patients were moderately but significantly shorter in all four CD4+ subsets. Insertions at VDJ junctions were less frequent in type 1 diabetes patients. These patients also deleted more nucleotides at the same junctions.

Germline lookup yields CDR1 SGHAT and CDR2 FQDESV (reference sequence). CDR3 length equals 13 residues. V lost 4 bases and J lost 8, with 14 bases in between. Comments on this clone: Its antigen is still unknown.

Expressed TCRB transcripts were sequenced, since all the RNA that had been isolated was reverse transcribed. The average read count of naive, central memory and regulatory T cell samples was about 3.57 million. Assay used: immunoSEQ multiplex PCR; TCRdb lists only in-frame clones, some missing. The profile shows hundreds of thousands of clones, around 28% of them singletons. The chain is built from TRBV11-1 and TRBJ1-1; D gene ambiguous. The sample was naive CD4+ T cells from blood. The clonotype originates from a man between 18 and 29 years old in good health. CDR3 protein: CASSSHGGREAFF. The CDR3 DNA is TGTGCCAGCAGCTCCCACGGTGGACGGGAAGCTTTCTTT. Full variable domain (rest looked up from reference TRBV11-1 and TRBJ1-1): EAEVAQSPRYKITEKSQAVAFWCDPISGHATLYWYRQILGQGPELLVQFQDESVVDDSQLPKDRFSAERLKGVDSTLKIQPAELGDSAMYLCASSSHGGREAFFGQGTRLTVV.